This paragraph covers one T cell receptor beta chain sequence. After removal of 4 bases from V and 4 bases from J, the junction contained 12 bases not matched to a gene. Germline values: CDR1 SNHLY, CDR2 FYNNEI. The CDR3 extends over 16 amino acids. The sample originates from a study of blood T cell repertoires in COVID-19. Overall study context: PBMCs, B-cell-depleted T cells, or T cells provided the cDNA or gDNA that made up the material.

Method: immunoSEQ multiplex PCR; TCRdb's copy keeps in-frame clones and lacks some. The data show fewer than 15,000 clones, around nine tenths seen once. Sequenced input: peripheral blood. J is TRBJ2-7 and V is TRBV2; 8 positions match TRBD1. This sequence was found in a woman in her 70s in a cohort sampled during active or convalescent COVID-19. The CDR3 DNA follows: TGTGCCAGCAGTGGAACTGACAGGGGTTTTTTGTACGAGCAGTACTTC. Translating it yields CASSGTDRGFLYEQYF.